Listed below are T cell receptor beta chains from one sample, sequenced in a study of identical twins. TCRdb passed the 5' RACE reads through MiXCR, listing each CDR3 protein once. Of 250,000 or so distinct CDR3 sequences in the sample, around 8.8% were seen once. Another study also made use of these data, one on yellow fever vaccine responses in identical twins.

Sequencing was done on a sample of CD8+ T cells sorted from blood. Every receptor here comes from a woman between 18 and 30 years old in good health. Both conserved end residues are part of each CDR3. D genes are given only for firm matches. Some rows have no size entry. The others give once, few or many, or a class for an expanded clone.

CDR3 protein: CASSFASAGQGSGIQYF; CDR3 length: 17; V gene: TRBV4-1; D gene: TRBD1; clone size: few
CDR3 protein: CASSQGRTGVVHEQYF; CDR3 length: 16; V gene: TRBV4-3; D gene: TRBD1; clone size: once
CDR3 protein: CASSITSQGNTEAFF; CDR3 length: 15; V gene: TRBV19; D gene: -; clone size: -
CDR3 protein: CSVVRGPYEQYF; CDR3 length: 12; V gene: TRBV29-1; D gene: -; clone size: many
CDR3 protein: CASSGVGGEEAFF; CDR3 length: 13; V gene: TRBV6-1; D gene: -; clone size: -
CDR3 protein: CASSDLEYQETQYF; CDR3 length: 14; V gene: TRBV5-6; D gene: -; clone size: -
CDR3 protein: CASSLPLMDSLQETQYF; CDR3 length: 17; V gene: TRBV5-1; D gene: -; clone size: -
CDR3 protein: CSARGTSGGEQYF; CDR3 length: 13; V gene: TRBV20-1; D gene: TRBD2; clone size: few
CDR3 protein: CASSFTGTGGHEQYF; CDR3 length: 15; V gene: TRBV27; D gene: TRBD1; clone size: once
CDR3 protein: CASSLVQRSYEQYF; CDR3 length: 14; V gene: TRBV12-3/TRBV12-4; D gene: -; clone size: many
CDR3 protein: CASSFTGDPYEQYF; CDR3 length: 14; V gene: TRBV28; D gene: TRBD1; clone size: few
CDR3 protein: CASSSPVGDTQYF; CDR3 length: 13; V gene: TRBV7-9; D gene: -; clone size: -
CDR3 protein: CSVSNYNEQFF; CDR3 length: 11; V gene: TRBV29-1; D gene: -; clone size: many
CDR3 protein: CASSQARGGRSAEAFF; CDR3 length: 16; V gene: TRBV4-3; D gene: -; clone size: -
CDR3 protein: CASSADYNEQFF; CDR3 length: 12; V gene: TRBV7-9; D gene: -; clone size: few
CDR3 protein: CATCRQWEGMNTGELFF; CDR3 length: 17; V gene: TRBV3-1; D gene: TRBD2; clone size: -
CDR3 protein: CASSSGLSYNEQFF; CDR3 length: 14; V gene: TRBV27; D gene: -; clone size: many
CDR3 protein: CSARDWGEGPHEQFF; CDR3 length: 15; V gene: TRBV20-1; D gene: TRBD2; clone size: few
CDR3 protein: CASSPRQGLDTDTQYF; CDR3 length: 16; V gene: TRBV27; D gene: TRBD1; clone size: many
CDR3 protein: CASSLLTGTAVQYF; CDR3 length: 14; V gene: TRBV4-1; D gene: -; clone size: -
CDR3 protein: CASRLSPGQGSFYEQYF; CDR3 length: 17; V gene: TRBV27; D gene: TRBD1; clone size: -
CDR3 protein: CASSLATSGGTDTQYF; CDR3 length: 16; V gene: TRBV5-1; D gene: TRBD2; clone size: many
CDR3 protein: CASSYPGRDNEQFF; CDR3 length: 14; V gene: TRBV6-2/TRBV6-3; D gene: TRBD2; clone size: many
CDR3 protein: CASSLGIQSSYEQYF; CDR3 length: 15; V gene: TRBV7-2; D gene: -; clone size: few
CDR3 protein: CASSQPGGGSGNTIYF; CDR3 length: 16; V gene: TRBV6-1; D gene: -; clone size: few
CDR3 protein: CSARGLPGELFF; CDR3 length: 12; V gene: TRBV20-1; D gene: -; clone size: few
CDR3 protein: CASSFTGYETDTQYF; CDR3 length: 15; V gene: TRBV7-6; D gene: -; clone size: many
CDR3 protein: CASSTLVATLNYNEQFF; CDR3 length: 17; V gene: TRBV12-3/TRBV12-4; D gene: -; clone size: many